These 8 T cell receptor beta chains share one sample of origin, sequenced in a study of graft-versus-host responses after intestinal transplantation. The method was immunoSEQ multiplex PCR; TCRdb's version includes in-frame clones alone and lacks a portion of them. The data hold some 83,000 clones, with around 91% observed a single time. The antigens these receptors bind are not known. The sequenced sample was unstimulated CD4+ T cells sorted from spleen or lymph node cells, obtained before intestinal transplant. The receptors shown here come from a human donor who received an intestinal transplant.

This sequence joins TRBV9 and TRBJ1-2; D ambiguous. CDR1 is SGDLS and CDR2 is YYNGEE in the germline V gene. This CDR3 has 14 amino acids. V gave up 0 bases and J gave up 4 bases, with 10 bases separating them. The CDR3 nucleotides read TGTGCCAGCAGCGTAGATAGCAGCGGCTATGGCTACACCTTC. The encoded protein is CASSVDSSGYGYTF.

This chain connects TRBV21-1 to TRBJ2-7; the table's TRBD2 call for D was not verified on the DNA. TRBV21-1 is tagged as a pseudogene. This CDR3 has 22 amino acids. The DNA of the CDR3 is TGTGCCAGCAGCAATGTCCCCCTACACCGGCGGGTTAATACGACCCGGGAGGACGAGCAGTACTTC. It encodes CASSNVPLHRRVNTTREDEQYF.

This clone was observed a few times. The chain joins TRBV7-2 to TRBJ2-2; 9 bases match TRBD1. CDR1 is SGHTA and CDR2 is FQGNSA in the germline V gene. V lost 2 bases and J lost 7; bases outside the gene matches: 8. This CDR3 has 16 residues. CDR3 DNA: TGTGCCAGCAGCTTACGAGCGACAGGGGGAAGCGGGGAGCTGTTTTTT. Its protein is CASSLRATGGSGELFF.

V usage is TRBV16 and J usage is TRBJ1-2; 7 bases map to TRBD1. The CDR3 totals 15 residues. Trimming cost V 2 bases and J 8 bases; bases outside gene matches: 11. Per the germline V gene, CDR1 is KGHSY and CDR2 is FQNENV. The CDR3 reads CASSQADHRGRGYTF. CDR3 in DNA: TGTGCCAGCAGCCAAGCGGACCACAGGGGTAGGGGCTACACCTTC.

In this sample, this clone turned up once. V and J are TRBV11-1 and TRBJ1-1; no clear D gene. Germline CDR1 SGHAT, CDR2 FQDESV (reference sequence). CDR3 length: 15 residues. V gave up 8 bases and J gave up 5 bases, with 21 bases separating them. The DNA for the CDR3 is TGTGCCAGCTCCCACGAGGGTAGGGAATTGACTGAAGCTTTCTTT. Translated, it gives CASSHEGRELTEAFF.

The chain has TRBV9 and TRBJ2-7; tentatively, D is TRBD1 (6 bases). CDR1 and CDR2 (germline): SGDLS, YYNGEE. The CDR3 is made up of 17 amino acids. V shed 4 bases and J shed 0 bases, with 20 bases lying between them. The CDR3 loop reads CASSPRGRGEPSYEQYF. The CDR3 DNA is TGTGCCAGCAGCCCTAGGGGGAGAGGGGAGCCCTCCTACGAGCAGTACTTC. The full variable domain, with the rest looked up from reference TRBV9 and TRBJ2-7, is DSGVTQTPKHLITATGQRVTLRCSPRSGDLSVYWYQQSLDQGLQFLIQYYNGEERAKGNILERFSAQQFPDLHSELNLSSLELGDSALYFCASSPRGRGEPSYEQYFGPGTRLTVT.

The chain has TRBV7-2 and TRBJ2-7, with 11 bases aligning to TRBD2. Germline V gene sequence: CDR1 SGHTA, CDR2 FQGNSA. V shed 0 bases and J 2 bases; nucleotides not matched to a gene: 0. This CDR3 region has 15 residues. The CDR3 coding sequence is TGTGCCAGCAGCTTAGCTAGCGGGGGGGCCTACGAGCAGTACTTC. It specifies CASSLASGGAYEQYF.

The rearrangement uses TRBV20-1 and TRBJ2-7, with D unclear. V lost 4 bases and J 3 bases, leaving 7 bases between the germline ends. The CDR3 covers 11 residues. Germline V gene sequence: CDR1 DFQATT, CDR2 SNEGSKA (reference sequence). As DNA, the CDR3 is TGCAGTGCTACTTGGAGCTACGAGCAGTACTTC. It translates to CSATWSYEQYF.